This is a list of T cell receptor beta chains from one sample in a study of T-cell memory formation after mild COVID-19. TCRdb used MiXCR to reprocess the 5' RACE reads, holding one entry per CDR3 protein. Of about 130,000 distinct CDR3 sequences in the sample, roughly 6% were seen once. The sample was PBMCs or a T cell subset sorted from them (not recorded which). These receptors came from an adult woman who had mild COVID-19 (a few samples of this study predate the infection). Cell type and time point are not known. Both conserved end residues are part of each CDR3. D genes are given only for firm matches. Clone size is shown for a subset of rows, as once, few, many or a class of expanded clone.

abundance	v_gene	d_gene	j_gene	CDR3aa	CDR3nt
many	TRBV4-2	NA	TRBJ1-1	CASSQVGGMNTEAFF	TGTGCCAGCAGCCAAGTGGGGGGAATGAACACTGAAGCTTTCTTT
many	TRBV20-1	TRBD2	TRBJ2-3	CSASSAGGTDTQYF	TGCAGTGCTAGTTCAGCGGGGGGCACAGATACGCAGTATTTT
NA	TRBV12-3/TRBV12-4	TRBD2	TRBJ2-3	CASSQTALKRGAPDTQYF	TGTGCCAGCAGTCAAACCGCCCTCAAGCGGGGGGCCCCAGATACGCAGTATTTT
NA	TRBV5-4	NA	TRBJ2-3	CASSGTGHQGDTQYF	TGTGCCAGCAGTGGAACAGGACATCAGGGAGATACGCAGTATTTT
many	TRBV6-5	TRBD1	TRBJ1-1	CASSRDRQDTEAFF	TGTGCCAGCAGTCGGGACAGACAAGACACTGAAGCTTTCTTT
NA	TRBV20-1	TRBD2	TRBJ2-3	CSAPSGGPDTQYF	TGCAGTGCTCCTAGCGGGGGGCCCGATACGCAGTATTTT
few	TRBV7-9	TRBD2	TRBJ2-7	CASSFYQFGTSGRAFYEQYF	TGTGCCAGCAGCTTTTACCAATTCGGGACTAGCGGGAGGGCATTCTACGAGCAGTACTTC
NA	TRBV10-3	TRBD1	TRBJ1-1	CAISGGTGTGNTEAFF	TGTGCCATCAGTGGCGGAACCGGGACAGGGAATACTGAAGCTTTCTTT
NA	TRBV7-9	NA	TRBJ2-3	CASSLLKPGVDTQYF	TGTGCCAGCAGCTTATTGAAGCCAGGGGTGGATACGCAGTATTTT
many	TRBV20-1	NA	TRBJ2-1	CSARYQRGGTYNEQFF	TGCAGTGCTAGATATCAAAGGGGGGGAACCTACAATGAGCAGTTCTTC
NA	TRBV20-1	NA	TRBJ1-6	CSPMGFDNSPLHF	TGCAGCCCTATGGGGTTCGATAATTCACCCCTCCACTTT
few	TRBV29-1	NA	TRBJ1-1	CSVVRTAMNTEAFF	TGCAGCGTAGTTCGAACAGCGATGAACACTGAAGCTTTCTTT
NA	TRBV5-1	NA	TRBJ1-1	CASSLNGQSTEAFF	TGCGCCAGCAGCTTAAACGGGCAGAGCACTGAAGCTTTCTTT
NA	TRBV5-1	NA	TRBJ1-2	CASSLGDPRSGANYGYTF	TGCGCCAGCAGCTTGGGAGACCCAAGAAGCGGGGCTAACTATGGCTACACCTTC
many	TRBV9	TRBD2	TRBJ2-5	CASSVRPSGGEETQYF	TGTGCCAGCAGCGTCAGACCTAGCGGGGGAGAAGAGACCCAGTACTTC
NA	TRBV7-2	NA	TRBJ1-1	CASSSGPNTEAFF	TGTGCCAGCAGCTCGGGCCCGAACACTGAAGCTTTCTTT
many	TRBV7-9	NA	TRBJ2-2	CASSLGLQNTGELFF	TGTGCCAGCAGCTTAGGCCTCCAGAACACCGGGGAGCTGTTTTTT
few	TRBV15	TRBD1	TRBJ1-2	CATSRETGSGYTF	TGTGCCACCAGCAGAGAGACAGGGTCAGGCTACACCTTC
few	TRBV4-1	NA	TRBJ1-5	CASSQVVLPGDQPQHF	TGCGCCAGCAGCCAAGTGGTTCTACCAGGGGATCAGCCCCAGCATTTT
NA	TRBV7-9	NA	TRBJ2-1	CASSPNLDQRAYNEQFF	TGTGCCAGCAGCCCCAACCTGGACCAAAGGGCCTACAATGAGCAGTTCTTC
few	TRBV30	NA	TRBJ1-5	CAWRGNNQPQHF	TGTGCCTGGAGGGGGAATAATCAGCCCCAGCATTTT
many	TRBV7-3	NA	TRBJ2-1	CASSFSRDDEQFF	TGTGCCAGCAGCTTTAGCCGGGACGATGAGCAGTTCTTC
many	TRBV20-1	TRBD1	TRBJ1-2	CSASPSYRGLGYGYTF	TGCAGTGCTAGCCCATCCTACAGGGGACTGGGCTATGGCTACACCTTC
few	TRBV3-1	NA	TRBJ2-1	CASSQERLISGPTYNEQFF	TGTGCCAGCAGCCAAGAACGTCTGATTTCGGGACCCACCTACAATGAGCAGTTCTTC
NA	TRBV7-9	NA	TRBJ2-5	CASILFAVTKETQYF	TGTGCCAGCATCTTATTCGCGGTCACTAAAGAGACCCAGTACTTC
NA	TRBV29-1	TRBD1	TRBJ2-7	CSVEYRGYEQYF	TGCAGCGTTGAGTACAGGGGATACGAGCAGTACTTC
many	TRBV20-1	TRBD2	TRBJ2-3	CSASSTGGVDTQYF	TGCAGTGCTAGTTCGACGGGAGGAGTAGATACGCAGTATTTT
NA	TRBV2	TRBD1	TRBJ2-1	CASKGDRGQYNEQFF	TGTGCCAGCAAAGGGGACAGGGGGCAATACAATGAGCAGTTCTTC
many	TRBV29-1	NA	TRBJ1-5	CSVGDNSNQPQHF	TGCAGCGTTGGGGATAATAGCAATCAGCCCCAGCATTTT
many	TRBV12-3/TRBV12-4	NA	TRBJ2-5	CASSFGGGETQYF	TGTGCCAGCAGTTTTGGGGGAGGAGAGACCCAGTACTTC
few	TRBV9	TRBD1	TRBJ1-2	CASSYGGGGFDGYTF	TGTGCCAGCAGCTACGGCGGAGGGGGCTTTGATGGCTACACCTTC
few	TRBV2	NA	TRBJ2-1	CASNKVGGSNNEQFF	TGTGCCAGCAACAAGGTCGGAGGGTCGAACAATGAGCAGTTCTTC
many	TRBV12-3/TRBV12-4	NA	TRBJ2-1	CASRIATSSYNEQFF	TGTGCCAGCAGGATTGCGACTAGCTCCTACAATGAGCAGTTCTTC
medium-sized	TRBV12-3/TRBV12-4	NA	TRBJ2-7	CASSLERGSYEQYF	TGTGCCAGCAGTTTAGAGAGGGGGAGCTACGAGCAGTACTTC
NA	TRBV6-2/TRBV6-3	TRBD1	TRBJ2-7	CASSYVDRAYNSYEQYF	TGTGCCAGCAGTTATGTGGACAGGGCCTACAACTCCTACGAGCAGTACTTC
NA	TRBV4-1	NA	TRBJ2-3	CASSQEGNSPLFTDTQYF	TGCGCCAGCAGCCAAGAAGGAAACAGTCCCCTCTTCACAGATACGCAGTATTTT
NA	TRBV6-1	TRBD1	TRBJ2-3	CATGLGQITDTQYF	TGTGCCACCGGGTTGGGACAGATCACAGATACGCAGTATTTT
few	TRBV6-5	NA	TRBJ1-5	CASSYIRSNQPQHF	TGTGCCAGCAGTTACATCAGAAGCAATCAGCCCCAGCATTTT
NA	TRBV5-1	TRBD2	TRBJ2-1	CASSLGSGHSYNEQFF	TGCGCCAGCAGCTTGGGTAGCGGGCACTCCTACAATGAGCAGTTCTTC
NA	TRBV7-9	TRBD1	TRBJ1-1	CASSPSVGTGKKTEAFF	TGTGCCAGCAGCCCTTCTGTGGGGACAGGGAAGAAAACTGAAGCTTTCTTT
few	TRBV5-1	NA	TRBJ1-1	CASSMQGSEAFF	TGCGCCAGCAGCATGCAGGGATCTGAAGCTTTCTTT
few	TRBV7-3	NA	TRBJ2-5	CASSSHGGNGETQYF	TGTGCCAGCAGCTCGCATGGAGGGAATGGGGAGACCCAGTACTTC
NA	TRBV4-2	NA	TRBJ1-2	CASSQGVLRDGYTF	TGTGCCAGCAGCCAGGGGGTGCTACGGGATGGCTACACCTTC
many	TRBV12-3/TRBV12-4	TRBD2	TRBJ2-3	CASSRRTSGVVDTQYF	TGTGCCAGCAGTCGGAGAACTAGCGGGGTTGTAGATACGCAGTATTTT
many	TRBV29-1	TRBD1	TRBJ2-5	CSVELTGVQETQYF	TGCAGCGTTGAACTGACAGGGGTCCAAGAGACCCAGTACTTC
NA	TRBV9	NA	TRBJ1-6	CASSVGGVNSPLHF	TGTGCCAGCAGCGTAGGGGGGGTTAATTCACCCCTCCACTTT
many	TRBV9	TRBD2	TRBJ2-7	CASNRGGLAVEQYF	TGTGCCAGCAATCGTGGGGGACTAGCGGTCGAGCAGTACTTC
many	TRBV10-3	TRBD1	TRBJ2-3	CAIRGTGERTDTQYF	TGTGCCATCAGGGGGACAGGGGAGAGGACAGATACGCAGTATTTT
few	TRBV7-3	TRBD1	TRBJ2-7	CASSDRVGYEQYF	TGTGCCAGCAGCGACAGGGTGGGCTACGAGCAGTACTTC
many	TRBV7-3	NA	TRBJ2-1	CASSLIPGTYNEQFF	TGTGCCAGCAGCTTGATTCCGGGGACTTACAATGAGCAGTTCTTC
many	TRBV3-1	NA	TRBJ2-7	CASSQVSRSSEQYF	TGTGCCAGCAGCCAAGTGAGTAGAAGCTCCGAGCAGTACTTC
NA	TRBV12-3/TRBV12-4	NA	TRBJ1-1	CASSLLGQNQNTEAFF	TGTGCCAGCAGTTTGTTGGGACAAAACCAGAACACTGAAGCTTTCTTT
few	TRBV5-5	NA	TRBJ1-1	CASSLAVRARAGAEAFF	NA